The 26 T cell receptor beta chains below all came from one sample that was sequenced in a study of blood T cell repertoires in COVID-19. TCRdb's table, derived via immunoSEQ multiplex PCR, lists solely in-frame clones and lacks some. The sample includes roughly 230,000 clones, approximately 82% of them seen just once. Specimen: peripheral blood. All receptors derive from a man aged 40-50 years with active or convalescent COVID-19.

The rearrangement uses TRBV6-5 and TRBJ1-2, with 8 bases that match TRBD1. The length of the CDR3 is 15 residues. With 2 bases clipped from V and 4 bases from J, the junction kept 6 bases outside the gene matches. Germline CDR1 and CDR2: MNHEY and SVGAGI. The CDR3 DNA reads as TGTGCCAGCAGTTACAGTGACAGGGGTACCTATGGCTACACCTTC. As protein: CASSYSDRGTYGYTF.

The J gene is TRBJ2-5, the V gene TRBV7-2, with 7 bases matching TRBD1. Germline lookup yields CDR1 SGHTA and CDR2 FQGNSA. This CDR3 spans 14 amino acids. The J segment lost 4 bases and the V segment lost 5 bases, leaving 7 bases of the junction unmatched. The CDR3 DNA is TGTGCCAGCAGCCGGGACAGTCTCGCAGAGACCCAGTACTTC. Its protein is CASSRDSLAETQYF.

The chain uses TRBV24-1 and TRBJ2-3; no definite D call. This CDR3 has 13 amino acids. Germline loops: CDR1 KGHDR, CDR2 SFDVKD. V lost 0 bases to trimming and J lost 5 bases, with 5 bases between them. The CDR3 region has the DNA TGTGCCACCAGTGATTTGCCGGGAGATACGCAGTATTTT. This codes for CATSDLPGDTQYF.

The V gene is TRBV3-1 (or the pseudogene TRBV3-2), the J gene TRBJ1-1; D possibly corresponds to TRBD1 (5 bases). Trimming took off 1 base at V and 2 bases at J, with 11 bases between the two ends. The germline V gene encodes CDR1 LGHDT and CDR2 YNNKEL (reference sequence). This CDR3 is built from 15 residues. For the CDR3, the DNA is TGTGCCAGCAGCCAAGCGCCGACAGCTAACACTGAAGCTTTCTTT. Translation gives CASSQAPTANTEAFF.

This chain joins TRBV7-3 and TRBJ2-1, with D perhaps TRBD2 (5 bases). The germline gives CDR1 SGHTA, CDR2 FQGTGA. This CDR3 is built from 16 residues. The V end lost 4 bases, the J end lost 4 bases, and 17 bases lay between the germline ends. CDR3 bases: TGTGCCAGCAGCTACCAAGGCAGCGGACTTTACAATGAGCAGTTCTTC. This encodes CASSYQGSGLYNEQFF.

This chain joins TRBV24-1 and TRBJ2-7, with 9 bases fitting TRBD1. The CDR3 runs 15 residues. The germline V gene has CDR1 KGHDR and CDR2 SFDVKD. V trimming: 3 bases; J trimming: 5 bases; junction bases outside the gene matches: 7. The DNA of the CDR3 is TGTGCCACCAGTGATCCCGGGACAGGGCGCCACGAGCAGTACTTC. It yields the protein CATSDPGTGRHEQYF.

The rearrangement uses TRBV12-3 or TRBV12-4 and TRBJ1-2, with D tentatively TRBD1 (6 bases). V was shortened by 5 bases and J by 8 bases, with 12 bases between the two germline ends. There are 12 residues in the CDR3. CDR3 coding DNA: TGTGCCAGCAGTACATACAGGGACGGCTACACCTTC. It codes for CASSTYRDGYTF.

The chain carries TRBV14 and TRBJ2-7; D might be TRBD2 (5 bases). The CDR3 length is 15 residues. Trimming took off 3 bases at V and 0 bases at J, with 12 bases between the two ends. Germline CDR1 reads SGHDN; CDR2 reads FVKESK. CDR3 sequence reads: CASSQERTFSYEQYF. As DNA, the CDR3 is TGTGCCAGCAGCCAGGAACGGACTTTCTCCTACGAGCAGTACTTC.

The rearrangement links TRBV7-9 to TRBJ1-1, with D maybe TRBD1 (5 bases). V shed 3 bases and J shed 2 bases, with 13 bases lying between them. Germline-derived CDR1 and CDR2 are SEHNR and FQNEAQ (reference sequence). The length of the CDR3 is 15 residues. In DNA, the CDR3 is TGTGCCAGCAGCTTCTCGACAGCCAGTAACACTGAAGCTTTCTTT. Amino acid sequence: CASSFSTASNTEAFF. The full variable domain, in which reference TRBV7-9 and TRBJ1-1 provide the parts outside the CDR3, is DTGVSQNPRHKITKRGQNVTFRCDPISEHNRLYWYRQTLGQGPEFLTYFQNEAQLEKSRLLSDRFSAERPKGSFSTLEIQRTEQGDSAMYLCASSFSTASNTEAFFGQGTRLTVV.

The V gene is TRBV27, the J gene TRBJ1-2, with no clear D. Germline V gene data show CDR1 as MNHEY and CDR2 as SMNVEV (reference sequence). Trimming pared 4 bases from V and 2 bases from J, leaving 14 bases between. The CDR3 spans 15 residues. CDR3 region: CASSSTPFRNYGYTF. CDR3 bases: TGTGCCAGCAGTTCGACTCCTTTCCGGAACTATGGCTACACCTTC.

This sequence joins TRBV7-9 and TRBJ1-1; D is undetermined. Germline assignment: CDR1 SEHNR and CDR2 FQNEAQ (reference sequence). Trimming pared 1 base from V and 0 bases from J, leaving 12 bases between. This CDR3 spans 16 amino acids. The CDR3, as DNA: TGTGCCAGCAGCTTAGGGCCGATAAACATGAACACTGAAGCTTTCTTT. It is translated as CASSLGPINMNTEAFF.

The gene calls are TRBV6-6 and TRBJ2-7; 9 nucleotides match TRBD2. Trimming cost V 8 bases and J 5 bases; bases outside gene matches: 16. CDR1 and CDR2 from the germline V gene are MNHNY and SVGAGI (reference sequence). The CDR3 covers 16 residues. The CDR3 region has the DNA TGTGCCAGCCTCTCACCGTCTGCGGGGGGGCTGGACGAGCAGTACTTC. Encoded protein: CASLSPSAGGLDEQYF.

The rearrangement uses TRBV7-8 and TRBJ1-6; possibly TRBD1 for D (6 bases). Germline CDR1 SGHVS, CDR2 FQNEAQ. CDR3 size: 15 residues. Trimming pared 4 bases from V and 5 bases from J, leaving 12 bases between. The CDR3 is CASSSEHRDNSPLHF. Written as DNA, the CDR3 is TGTGCCAGCAGCTCAGAACACAGGGATAATTCACCCCTCCACTTT.

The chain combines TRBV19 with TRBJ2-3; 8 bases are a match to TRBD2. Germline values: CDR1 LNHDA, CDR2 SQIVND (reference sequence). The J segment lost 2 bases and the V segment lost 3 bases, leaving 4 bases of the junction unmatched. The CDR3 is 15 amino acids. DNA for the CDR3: TGTGCCAGTAGTATTTCTAGCGGGTACACAGATACGCAGTATTTT. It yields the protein CASSISSGYTDTQYF.

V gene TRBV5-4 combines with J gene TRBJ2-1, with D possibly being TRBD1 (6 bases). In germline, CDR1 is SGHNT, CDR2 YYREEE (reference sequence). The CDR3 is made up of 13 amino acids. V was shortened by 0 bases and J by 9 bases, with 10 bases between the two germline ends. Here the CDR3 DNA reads TGTGCCAGCAGCTTGGGACAGGCACCTGAGCAGTTCTTC. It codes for CASSLGQAPEQFF.

CDR3 DNA: TGCGCCAGCAGCGCCGGACTAGTTTCTTCCAATGAGCAGTTCTTC. Its protein is CASSAGLVSSNEQFF. The rearrangement links TRBV5-1 to TRBJ2-1, with 7 bases aligning to TRBD2. CDR1 is SGHRS and CDR2 is YFSETQ in the germline V gene. The CDR3 extends over 15 amino acids. The V segment lost 4 bases and the J segment 6 bases; nucleotides outside the gene matches: 10.

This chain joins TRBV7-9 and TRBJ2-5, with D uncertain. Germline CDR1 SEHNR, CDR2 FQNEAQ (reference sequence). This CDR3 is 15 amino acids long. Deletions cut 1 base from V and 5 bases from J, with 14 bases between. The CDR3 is CASSLGRVPRETQYF. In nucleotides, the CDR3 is TGTGCCAGCAGCTTAGGGCGAGTCCCGCGGGAGACCCAGTACTTC. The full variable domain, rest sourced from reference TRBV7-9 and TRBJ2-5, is DTGVSQNPRHKITKRGQNVTFRCDPISEHNRLYWYRQTLGQGPEFLTYFQNEAQLEKSRLLSDRFSAERPKGSFSTLEIQRTEQGDSAMYLCASSLGRVPRETQYFGPGTRLLVL.

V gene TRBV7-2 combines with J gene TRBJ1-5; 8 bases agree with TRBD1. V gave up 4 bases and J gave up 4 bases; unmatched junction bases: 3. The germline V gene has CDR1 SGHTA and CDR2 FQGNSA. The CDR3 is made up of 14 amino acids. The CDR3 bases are TGTGCCAGCAGCTCGGGACAGGCGAATCAGCCCCAGCATTTT. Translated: CASSSGQANQPQHF.

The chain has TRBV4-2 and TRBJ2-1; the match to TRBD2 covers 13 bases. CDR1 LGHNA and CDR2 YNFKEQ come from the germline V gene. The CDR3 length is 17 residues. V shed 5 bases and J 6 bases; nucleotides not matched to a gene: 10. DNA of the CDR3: TGTGCCAGCAGCAGGACTAGCGGGGGCCACAAGGGCAATGAGCAGTTCTTC. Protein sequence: CASSRTSGGHKGNEQFF.

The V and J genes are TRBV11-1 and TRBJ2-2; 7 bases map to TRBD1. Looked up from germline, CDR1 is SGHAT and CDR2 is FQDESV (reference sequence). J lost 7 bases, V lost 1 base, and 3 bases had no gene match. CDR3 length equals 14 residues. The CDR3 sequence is CASSLEQGIGELFF. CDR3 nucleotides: TGTGCCAGCAGCTTAGAACAGGGGATCGGGGAGCTGTTTTTT.

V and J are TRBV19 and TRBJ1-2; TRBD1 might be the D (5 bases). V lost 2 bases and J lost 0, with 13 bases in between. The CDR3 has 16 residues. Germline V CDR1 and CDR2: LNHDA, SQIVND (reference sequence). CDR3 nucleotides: TGTGCCAGTAGTATACAGGGCACCAGAGCTAACTATGGCTACACCTTC. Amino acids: CASSIQGTRANYGYTF.

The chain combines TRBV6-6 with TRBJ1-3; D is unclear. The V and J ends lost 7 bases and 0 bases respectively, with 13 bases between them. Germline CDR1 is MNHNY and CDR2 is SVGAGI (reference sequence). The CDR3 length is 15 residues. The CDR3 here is CASTRSDFSGNTIYF. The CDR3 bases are TGTGCCAGCACCAGGTCCGATTTCTCTGGAAACACCATATATTTT.

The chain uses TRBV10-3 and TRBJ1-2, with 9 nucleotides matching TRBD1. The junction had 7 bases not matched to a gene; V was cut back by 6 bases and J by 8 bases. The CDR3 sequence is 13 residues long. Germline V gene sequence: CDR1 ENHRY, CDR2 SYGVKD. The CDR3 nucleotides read TGTGCCATCAGCCCGGGACAGGGCGCCGGCTACACCTTC. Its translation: CAISPGQGAGYTF.

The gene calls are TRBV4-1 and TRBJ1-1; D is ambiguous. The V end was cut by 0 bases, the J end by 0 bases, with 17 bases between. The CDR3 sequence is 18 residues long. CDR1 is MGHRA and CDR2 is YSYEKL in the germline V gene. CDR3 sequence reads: CASSQDQESSHLNTEAFF. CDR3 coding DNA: TGCGCCAGCAGCCAAGATCAGGAAAGCTCACACTTGAACACTGAAGCTTTCTTT.

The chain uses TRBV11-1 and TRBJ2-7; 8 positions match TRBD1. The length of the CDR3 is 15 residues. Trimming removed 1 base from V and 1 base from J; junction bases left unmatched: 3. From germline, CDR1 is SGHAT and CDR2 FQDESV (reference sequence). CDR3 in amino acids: CASSLGQGSSYEQYF. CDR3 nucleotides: TGTGCCAGCAGCTTAGGACAGGGGTCATCCTACGAGCAGTACTTC.

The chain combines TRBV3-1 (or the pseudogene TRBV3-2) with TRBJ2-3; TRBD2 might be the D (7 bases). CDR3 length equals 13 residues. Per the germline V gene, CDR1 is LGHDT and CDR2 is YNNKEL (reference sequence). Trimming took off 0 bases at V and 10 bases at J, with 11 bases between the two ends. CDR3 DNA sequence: TGTGCCAGCAGCCAAGAATCGGGGGGCGCGCAGTATTTT. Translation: CASSQESGGAQYF.